The TCR beta chain under discussion was sequenced for a study of T cell changes during pregnancy in multiple sclerosis. Between the trimmed V and J ends, which lost 0 bases and 10 bases, there was a span of 19 bases. Germline CDR1 reads MGHRA; CDR2 reads YSYEKL. There are 16 residues in the CDR3. Clones were sequenced by immunoSEQ multiplex PCR, and TCRdb holds only the in-frame ones, with some missing. The sample lists tens of thousands of clones, around 89% occurring once. The TCR sequence derives from a female donor in good health, enrolled as a control in a pregnancy study. The rearrangement joins TRBV4-1 to TRBJ2-1, with a tentative D call TRBD1 (6 bases). Sample: CD4+ T cells from peripheral blood mononuclear cells, taken in the first trimester of pregnancy. The CDR3 loop is CASSQDRGRGQWEQFF. The DNA of the CDR3 is TGCGCCAGCAGCCAAGATCGGGGCAGGGGACAATGGGAGCAGTTCTTC.